One and the same sample provided the 9 T cell receptor beta chains below, sequenced in a study of T cells after yellow fever vaccination. TCRdb independently ran MiXCR on the 5' RACE reads; one entry per CDR3 protein. The sample includes about 200,000 distinct CDR3 sequences, approximately 3% of them seen just once. The sample here was CD4+ T cells sorted from PBMCs, taken 10 days after the yellow fever booster vaccination. Receptors were obtained from a man aged 18 to 35 who received the YFV17D yellow fever vaccine.

This clonotype appeared many times. The rearrangement joins TRBV3-1 to TRBJ1-2; unclear D gene. CDR3 length: 12 residues. Germline lookup yields CDR1 LGHDT and CDR2 YNNKEL (reference sequence). Deletions cut 1 base from V and 6 bases from J, with 6 bases between. Written as DNA, the CDR3 is TGTGCCAGCAGCCAAGGGGCAAATGGCTACACCTTC. Its protein product is CASSQGANGYTF.

This clonotype appeared many times. This chain links TRBV6-1 with TRBJ2-3; TRBD2 might be the D (6 bases). The CDR3 is 15 residues long. The ends were cut back, 6 bases at V and 3 bases at J, with 16 bases in the middle. Per the germline V gene, CDR1 is MNHNS and CDR2 is SASEGT. The CDR3 nucleotides are TGTGCCAGCAGAGCCGGGACTCGTGAGACAGATACGCAGTATTTT. This gives the protein CASRAGTRETDTQYF.

This clonotype was recorded a few times. The V and J genes are TRBV18 and TRBJ2-1; TRBD2 matches at 8 bases. This CDR3 is 14 amino acids long. Germline values: CDR1 KGHSH, CDR2 LQKENI. V was clipped by 6 bases and J by 7 bases; unmatched bases: 8. The CDR3 reads CASSPGGPRNEQFF. The CDR3 DNA is TGTGCCAGCTCTCCGGGGGGGCCGAGGAATGAGCAGTTCTTC.

This clonotype was counted ten times or more. One junction end disagrees with the germline gene, perhaps due to a read error. The rearrangement joins TRBV5-1 to TRBJ1-1; D is possibly TRBD1 (5 bases). Germline V gene lookup returns CDR1 SGHRS and CDR2 YFSETQ. This CDR3 is built from 14 residues. CDR3 loop: CASSLSGRNSEAFF. DNA for the CDR3: TGCGCCAGCAGCTTATCAGGGAGGAACAGTGAAGCTTTCTTT. Supplemented by reference TRBV5-1 and TRBJ1-1, the full variable domain reads KAGVTQTPRYLIKTRGQQVTLSCSPISGHRSVSWYQQTPGQGLQFLFEYFSETQRNKGNFPGRFSGRQFSNSRSEMNVSTLELGDSALYLCASSLSGRNSEAFFGQGTRLTVV.

The V and J genes are TRBV7-7 and TRBJ2-1; possible D gene TRBD2, 5 bases. There are 17 residues in the CDR3. Germline CDR1 is SSHAT and CDR2 is FNYEAQ (reference sequence). V was pared by 1 base and J by 3 bases, with 16 bases between. DNA for the CDR3: TGTGCCAGCAGCTTAGGGACTGACCTATACTTCTACAATGAGCAGTTCTTC. It codes for CASSLGTDLYFYNEQFF.

This clonotype has just a few counts. V gene TRBV20-1 combines with J gene TRBJ2-3, with TRBD1 as a possible D gene (8 bases). The germline CDR1 and CDR2 sequences are DFQATT and SNEGSKA (reference sequence). The CDR3 is 15 residues long. V gave up 6 bases and J gave up 5 bases, with 21 bases separating them. The CDR3 spells CSAWGGAGGVDTQYF. The CDR3 region has the DNA TGCAGTGCGTGGGGGGGCGCAGGGGGCGTAGATACGCAGTATTTT.

Many counts were recorded for this clonotype. This chain uses TRBV6-6 with TRBJ1-2; D might be TRBD1 (5 bases). Trimming removed 11 bases at V and 7 bases at J, with 23 bases between. The V gene's germline CDR1 is MNHNY and CDR2 SVGAGI (reference sequence). The CDR3 extends over 14 amino acids. The CDR3: CAASLGGFVVGYTF. The CDR3 DNA sequence: TGTGCCGCCAGCCTGGGGGGGTTTGTAGTTGGCTACACCTTC.

This clonotype was detected ten times or more. The J gene is TRBJ2-1, the V gene TRBV5-1, with 10 bases that match TRBD2. Looked up from germline, CDR1 is SGHRS and CDR2 is YFSETQ. This CDR3 region has 17 residues. V shed 0 bases, J shed 8 bases, and the junction held 11 bases outside the gene matches. CDR3 sequence: CASSLGSGAGGLHEQFF. The DNA of the CDR3 is TGCGCCAGCAGCTTGGGTTCAGGAGCGGGGGGGCTGCATGAGCAGTTCTTC.

The rearrangement uses TRBV19 and TRBJ2-5; D unclear. V lost 4 bases, J lost 3 bases, and 9 bases lay in between. Germline CDR1 LNHDA, CDR2 SQIVND (reference sequence). This CDR3 has 13 amino acids. This CDR3 is CASSNVGEETQYF. In nucleotides, the CDR3 is TGTGCCAGTAGTAACGTCGGAGAAGAGACCCAGTACTTC.